What follows are 30 T cell receptor beta chains derived from one specimen sequenced in a study of blood T cell repertoires in COVID-19 (TCRdb year 2020). The library was prepared using the immunoSEQ multiplex PCR assay. This immuneACCESS table, as held by TCRdb, lists in-frame sequences with V and J called but not all clones. Of the missing ones, under half trace to an unresolved V gene in checked studies; the others have no known cause. Counted in this sample were about 210,000 clones; approximately 90% of them appeared once. Of the sample, 4% to 6% falls within the top ten clones. The sequenced sample consisted of peripheral blood. The receptors stem from a woman aged 35 to 49 with acute or convalescent COVID-19.

The gene calls are TRBV6-4 and TRBJ2-1; TRBD2 matches 9 bases. Per the germline V gene, CDR1 is MRHNA and CDR2 is SNTAGT. The CDR3 loop spans 15 amino acids. Unmatched junction bases numbered 5, after V lost 0 bases and J lost 8 bases. The CDR3 DNA reads as TGTGCCAGCAGTGACTCTCCGGCGGGGGGGGATGAGCAGTTCTTC. Translating it yields CASSDSPAGGDEQFF.

This clone was observed a handful of times. The rearrangement links TRBV10-3 to TRBJ1-4; D gene unclear. Per germline, CDR1 ENHRY and CDR2 SYGVKD. The CDR3 length is 17 residues. The V and J ends lost 10 bases and 5 bases respectively, with 26 bases between them. CDR3 sequence reads: CARGGNQRVPGNEKLFF. As DNA, the CDR3 is TGTGCCAGGGGAGGAAACCAACGGGTTCCCGGGAATGAAAAACTGTTTTTT.

The chain joins TRBV19 to TRBJ1-6; possibly TRBD1 for D (5 bases). This CDR3 has 15 amino acids. The V end lost 7 bases, the J end lost 5 bases, and 15 bases lay between the germline ends. Germline CDR1 is LNHDA and CDR2 is SQIVND (reference sequence). The CDR3, as DNA: TGTGCCAGTAATCCGGGAGGGGCGAATAATTCACCCCTCCACTTT. As protein: CASNPGGANNSPLHF. Full variable domain (remainder filled in from reference TRBV19 and TRBJ1-6): DGGITQSPKYLFRKEGQNVTLSCEQNLNHDAMYWYRQDPGQGLRLIYYSQIVNDFQKGDIAEGYSVSREKKESFPLTVTSAQKNPTAFYLCASNPGGANNSPLHFGNGTRLTVT.

V and J are TRBV11-2 and TRBJ1-5; tentative D call: TRBD1 (5 bases). There are 13 residues in the CDR3. The V end was cut by 5 bases, the J end by 5 bases, with 10 bases between. Germline V gene lookup returns CDR1 SGHAT and CDR2 FQNNGV. The CDR3: CASSPWGDQPQHF. Written as DNA, the CDR3 is TGTGCCAGCAGCCCGTGGGGGGATCAGCCCCAGCATTTT. Full variable domain (outside the CDR3, taken from reference TRBV11-2 and TRBJ1-5): EAGVAQSPRYKIIEKRQSVAFWCNPISGHATLYWYQQILGQGPKLLIQFQNNGVVDDSQLPKDRFSAERLKGVDSTLKIQPAKLEDSAVYLCASSPWGDQPQHFGDGTRLSIL.

This sequence joins TRBV12-3 or TRBV12-4 and TRBJ1-1; weak D call: TRBD1 (6 bases). V lost 6 bases, J lost 10 bases, and 15 bases lay in between. The CDR3 has 12 residues. CDR3 nucleotides: TGTGCCAGCAGCACTACAGGGTTAGGAGCTTTCTTT. Protein product: CASSTTGLGAFF.

The rearrangement uses TRBV5-5 and TRBJ2-5; 8 bases agree with TRBD2. The J segment lost 3 bases and the V segment lost 4 bases, leaving 14 bases of the junction unmatched. Germline V gives CDR1 SGHKS, CDR2 YYEKEE (reference sequence). This CDR3 has 17 amino acids. The CDR3 DNA reads as TGTGCCAGCAGCATTCATAGGTTTTTTAGCGGGGAAGAGACCCAGTACTTC. Residues: CASSIHRFFSGEETQYF.

The V call is TRBV11-2, the J call TRBJ1-3; D perhaps matches TRBD1 (5 bases). The CDR3 loop spans 19 amino acids. V lost 6 bases, J lost 3 bases, and 27 bases lay in between. The V gene's germline CDR1 is SGHAT and CDR2 FQNNGV. CDR3 sequence (DNA): TGTGCCAGCAGACCCTTCAATCCCTCAGGGTTGAGAGGTGGAAACACCATATATTTT. This gives the protein CASRPFNPSGLRGGNTIYF.

The chain joins TRBV3-1 (or the pseudogene TRBV3-2) to TRBJ1-2, with 10 nucleotides matching TRBD1. Trimming at V came to 1 base and at J to 4 bases, leaving 9 bases not matched to a gene. The CDR3 contains 17 residues. The germline V gene encodes CDR1 LGHDT and CDR2 YNNKEL (reference sequence). Here the CDR3 reads CASSQVKGQGRGYGYTF. As DNA, the CDR3 is TGTGCCAGCAGCCAAGTGAAGGGACAGGGGCGCGGCTATGGCTACACCTTC.

V usage is TRBV11-3 and J usage is TRBJ2-5; D uncertain. The CDR3 totals 16 residues. CDR1 and CDR2 from the germline V gene are SGHNT and YENEEA. The V and J ends lost 9 bases and 3 bases respectively, with 23 bases between them. This chain's CDR3 is CARTYPQVRCEETQYF. The CDR3 DNA sequence: TGTGCCAGAACCTACCCGCAGGTACGGTGTGAAGAGACCCAGTACTTC.

The table lists this clone with a few counts. This rearrangement joins TRBV6-6 to TRBJ1-5; 8 bases fit TRBD1. Germline V gives CDR1 MNHNY, CDR2 SVGAGI (reference sequence). With 3 bases clipped from V and 6 bases from J, the junction kept 7 bases outside the gene matches. The CDR3 extends over 15 amino acids. This CDR3 reads CASSYPDRVGQPQHF. CDR3 sequence (DNA): TGTGCCAGCAGTTATCCGGACAGGGTTGGTCAGCCCCAGCATTTT.

The chain recombines TRBV10-1 with TRBJ2-7; unclear D gene. Per germline, CDR1 WNHNN and CDR2 SYGVQD (reference sequence). V dropped 2 bases and J dropped 4 bases, with 6 bases sitting between them. The CDR3 contains 12 residues. The CDR3 reads CASSEGDYEQYV. Here the CDR3 DNA reads TGCGCCAGCAGTGAGGGAGATTACGAGCAGTACGTC.

The chain uses TRBV6-7 and TRBJ1-3, with D maybe TRBD1 (5 bases). TRBV6-7 is placed among ORFs of uncertain function. V lost 4 bases and J lost 0, with 25 bases in between. CDR3 size: 20 residues. The CDR3 nucleotides read TGTGCCAGCAGTTCCACCCCCGCAGGACAAGAAACTCCCTCTGGAAACACCATATATTTT. Translation: CASSSTPAGQETPSGNTIYF.

The chain joins TRBV4-1 to TRBJ1-2, with 7 bases fitting TRBD1. The CDR3 contains 17 residues. V gave up 1 base and J gave up 4 bases; unmatched junction bases: 12. Germline V gene lookup returns CDR1 MGHRA and CDR2 YSYEKL. The CDR3 nucleotides are TGCGCCAGCAGCCAAGTTAGGTCGTGGCAGGGGGTCTATGGCTACACCTTC. Its protein product is CASSQVRSWQGVYGYTF.

The V and J genes are TRBV5-1 and TRBJ2-3; 8 positions match TRBD2. V shed 5 bases, J shed 5 bases, and the junction held 10 bases outside the gene matches. Germline assignment: CDR1 SGHRS and CDR2 YFSETQ. CDR3 length: 15 amino acids. This chain's CDR3 is CASSHTVAGQDTQYF. The CDR3 nucleotides read TGCGCCAGCAGTCACACCGTAGCGGGGCAAGATACGCAGTATTTT. Supplemented by reference TRBV5-1 and TRBJ2-3, the full variable domain reads KAGVTQTPRYLIKTRGQQVTLSCSPISGHRSVSWYQQTPGQGLQFLFEYFSETQRNKGNFPGRFSGRQFSNSRSEMNVSTLELGDSALYLCASSHTVAGQDTQYFGPGTRLTVL.

The chain links TRBV2 to TRBJ2-4, with TRBD2 matching over 7 bases. From germline, CDR1 is SNHLY and CDR2 FYNNEI. With V trimmed by 4 bases and J by 9 bases, 9 bases remained unmatched. The CDR3 consists of 14 residues. The CDR3 coding sequence is TGTGCCAGCAGTGTTCGAGGAGGCGGGGGCATTCAGTACTTC. Translating gives CASSVRGGGGIQYF.

The chain has TRBV4-1 and TRBJ2-1; a possible D gene is TRBD2 (5 bases). The germline gives CDR1 MGHRA, CDR2 YSYEKL. This CDR3 is 16 amino acids long. The V end lost 4 bases, the J end lost 4 bases, and 17 bases lay between the germline ends. The DNA for the CDR3 is TGCGCCAGCAGCCCCAGCGCTAGCAAAGGTTACAATGAGCAGTTCTTC. This codes for CASSPSASKGYNEQFF.

The V gene is TRBV3-1 (or the pseudogene TRBV3-2), the J gene TRBJ2-3; 7 bases map to TRBD2. Germline CDR1 LGHDT, CDR2 YNNKEL (reference sequence). The trim removed 4 bases at V and 0 bases at J, leaving 4 bases unmatched. This CDR3 is built from 15 residues. The CDR3 loop reads CASSPMRGSTDTQYF. For the CDR3, the DNA is TGTGCCAGCAGCCCGATGCGGGGGAGCACAGATACGCAGTATTTT.

The chain uses TRBV7-8 and TRBJ1-1, with 8 bases lining up with TRBD1. V trimming: 3 bases; J trimming: 5 bases; junction bases outside the gene matches: 5. Germline V CDR1 and CDR2: SGHVS, FQNEAQ. The CDR3 runs to 14 residues. CDR3 protein: CASSLDRAGTEAFF. The DNA of the CDR3 is TGTGCCAGCAGCTTGGACAGGGCCGGGACTGAAGCTTTCTTT.

This chain connects TRBV3-1 (or the pseudogene TRBV3-2) to TRBJ1-6; 9 positions agree with TRBD1. Losses at the gene ends were 1 base for V and 10 bases for J; bases not matched to a gene: 14. Germline-derived CDR1 and CDR2 are LGHDT and YNNKEL (reference sequence). The CDR3 length is 18 residues. The CDR3 DNA follows: TGTGCCAGCAGCCAAGCCGGTCCGGGACAGGGTAGGAACTCACCCCTCCACTTT. This translates into CASSQAGPGQGRNSPLHF.

This chain connects TRBV2 to TRBJ2-1; 9 bases agree with TRBD2. Looked up from germline, CDR1 is SNHLY and CDR2 is FYNNEI. The CDR3 covers 16 residues. The J segment lost 9 bases and the V segment lost 8 bases, leaving 17 bases of the junction unmatched. As DNA, the CDR3 is TGTGCCAGCCCCCGGGGAGCGGGGGGTCCGGGAGGTGAGCAGTTCTTC. Protein product: CASPRGAGGPGGEQFF.

CDR3 sequence: CATSDWSGAGELFF. CDR3 in DNA: TGTGCCACCAGTGATTGGTCAGGGGCCGGGGAGCTGTTTTTT. V and J are TRBV24-1 and TRBJ2-2; tentative D call: TRBD1 (6 bases). This CDR3 spans 14 amino acids. The germline gives CDR1 KGHDR, CDR2 SFDVKD. Trimming stripped 2 bases from V and 6 bases from J, with 9 bases between.

The chain is built from TRBV19 and TRBJ2-1, with TRBD2 identical over 7 bases. In germline, CDR1 is LNHDA, CDR2 SQIVND (reference sequence). The trim removed 5 bases at V and 2 bases at J, leaving 6 bases unmatched. CDR3 length: 15 amino acids. As DNA, the CDR3 is TGTGCCAGTAGTGGTTTAGCGGGTACCTACAATGAGCAGTTCTTC. Protein sequence: CASSGLAGTYNEQFF. Based on the CDR3 plus reference TRBV19 and TRBJ2-1, the full variable domain is DGGITQSPKYLFRKEGQNVTLSCEQNLNHDAMYWYRQDPGQGLRLIYYSQIVNDFQKGDIAEGYSVSREKKESFPLTVTSAQKNPTAFYLCASSGLAGTYNEQFFGPGTRLTVL.

The chain carries TRBV19 and TRBJ2-1; 7 positions agree with TRBD1. Germline V gene sequence: CDR1 LNHDA, CDR2 SQIVND (reference sequence). The J segment lost 13 bases and the V segment lost 4 bases, leaving 7 bases of the junction unmatched. This CDR3 has 12 amino acids. The CDR3 loop is CASSTDRAEQFF. The CDR3 DNA is TGTGCCAGTAGTACTGACAGGGCTGAACAGTTCTTC.

In its sample, this clone was seen a few times. The gene calls are TRBV7-8 and TRBJ2-1; D unresolved. Germline loops: CDR1 SGHVS, CDR2 FQNEAQ. The CDR3 loop spans 13 amino acids. V lost 6 bases and J 4 bases, leaving 10 bases between the germline ends. Here the CDR3 reads CASSSPMYNEQFF. The CDR3 nucleotides are TGTGCCAGCAGTTCCCCTATGTACAATGAGCAGTTCTTC.

The J gene is TRBJ1-1, the V gene TRBV5-1; perhaps TRBD1 as D (6 bases). Trimming took off 0 bases at V and 3 bases at J, with 15 bases between the two ends. CDR3 length: 16 residues. CDR1 is SGHRS and CDR2 is YFSETQ in the germline V gene. The CDR3 DNA follows: TGCGCCAGCAGCTTGGGGCCTCAGGGGTTGGACACTGAAGCTTTCTTT. It translates to CASSLGPQGLDTEAFF.

This rearrangement joins TRBV7-8 to TRBJ2-2; weak D call: TRBD1 (5 bases). V lost 1 base and J lost 3, with 12 bases in between. Germline assignment: CDR1 SGHVS and CDR2 FQNEAQ. The CDR3 has 16 residues. The chain's CDR3 is CASSLVRQGDTGELFF. CDR3 sequence (DNA): TGTGCCAGCAGCTTAGTACGGCAGGGTGACACCGGGGAGCTGTTTTTT.

This rearrangement joins TRBV27 to TRBJ1-2, with 10 nucleotides matching TRBD1. After removal of 3 bases from V and 8 bases from J, the junction contained 3 bases not matched to a gene. This CDR3 is 13 amino acids long. The germline V gene has CDR1 MNHEY and CDR2 SMNVEV (reference sequence). The CDR3 reads CASSFPGQGGYTF. The CDR3 DNA reads TGTGCCAGCAGTTTTCCGGGACAGGGGGGCTACACCTTC.

The chain couples TRBV5-1 to TRBJ1-2; possibly TRBD1 for D (5 bases). Trimming removed 2 bases from V and 7 bases from J, with 15 bases in between. This CDR3 region has 14 residues. CDR1 is SGHRS and CDR2 is YFSETQ in the germline V gene. The CDR3: CASSLTDRNSGYTF. CDR3 DNA: TGCGCCAGCAGCTTAACTGACAGAAATAGTGGCTACACCTTC.

The V call is TRBV5-1, the J call TRBJ2-3; weak D call: TRBD2 (6 bases). Trimming removed 3 bases from V and 4 bases from J, with 15 bases in between. The CDR3 runs 15 residues. Germline V gene lookup returns CDR1 SGHRS and CDR2 YFSETQ. As DNA, the CDR3 is TGCGCCAGCAGCTGGGCCGTAACTAGCTCAGATACGCAGTATTTT. This translates into CASSWAVTSSDTQYF.

Regarding this clone: A read error may be the cause here, since a much bigger clone is one base away. This rearrangement joins TRBV7-2 to TRBJ2-3; 12 bases fit TRBD2. CDR3 size: 14 residues. Germline V CDR1 and CDR2: SGHTA, FQGNSA. The trim removed 6 bases at V and 4 bases at J, leaving 2 bases unmatched. This chain's CDR3 is CASRTSGGPDTQYF. The CDR3 DNA sequence: TGTGCCAGCAGGACTAGCGGGGGCCCAGATACGCAGTATTTT. Together with reference TRBV7-2 and TRBJ2-3, the CDR3 gives the full variable domain: GAGVSQSPSNKVTEKGKDVELRCDPISGHTALYWYRQSLGQGLEFLIYFQGNSAPDKSGLPSDRFSAERTGGSVSTLTIQRTQQEDSAVYLCASRTSGGPDTQYFGPGTRLTVL.